This TCR beta chain comes out of a study of T cell changes during pregnancy in multiple sclerosis. The assay was immunoSEQ multiplex PCR, and TCRdb's table has in-frame clones only and misses some. The table has tens of thousands of clones, just under 90% seen once. Germline CDR1 is MNHEY and CDR2 is SVGAGI. V was shortened by 5 bases and J by 1 base, with 15 bases between the two germline ends. This CDR3 is 15 amino acids long. The TCR was taken from a human donor whose cells served as feeder cells for cultures in a pregnancy study. The sample was peripheral blood from another person, used as feeder cells. The rearrangement joins TRBV6-5 to TRBJ2-7; the D gene is possibly TRBD2 (6 bases). The CDR3 here is CASSRDFQGSYEQYF. CDR3 nucleotide sequence: TGTGCCAGCAGTAGGGACTTCCAAGGGTCCTACGAGCAGTACTTC.